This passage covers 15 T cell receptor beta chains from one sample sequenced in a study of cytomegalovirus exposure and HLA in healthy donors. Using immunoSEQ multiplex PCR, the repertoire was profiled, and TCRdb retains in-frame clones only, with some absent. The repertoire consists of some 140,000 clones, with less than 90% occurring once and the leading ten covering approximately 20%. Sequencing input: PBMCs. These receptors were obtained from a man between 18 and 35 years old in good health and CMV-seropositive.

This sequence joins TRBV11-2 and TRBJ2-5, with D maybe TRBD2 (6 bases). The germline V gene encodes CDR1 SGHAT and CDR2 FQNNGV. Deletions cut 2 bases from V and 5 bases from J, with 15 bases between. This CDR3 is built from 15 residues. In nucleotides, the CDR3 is TGTGCCAGCAGCTTACCCGTTTCTGGGGGGGAGACCCAGTACTTC. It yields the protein CASSLPVSGGETQYF.

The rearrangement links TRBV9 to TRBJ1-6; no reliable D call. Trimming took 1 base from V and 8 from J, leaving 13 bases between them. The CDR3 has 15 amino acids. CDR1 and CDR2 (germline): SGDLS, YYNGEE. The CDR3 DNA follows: TGTGCCAGCAGCGTAAGCCCGGGGAGGGATTCACCCCTCCACTTT. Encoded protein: CASSVSPGRDSPLHF.

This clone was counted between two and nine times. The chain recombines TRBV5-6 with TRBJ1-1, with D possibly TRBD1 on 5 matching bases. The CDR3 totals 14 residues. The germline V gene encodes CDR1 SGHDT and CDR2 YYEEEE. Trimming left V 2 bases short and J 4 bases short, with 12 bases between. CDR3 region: CASSFQGGITEAFF. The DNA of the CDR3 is TGTGCCAGCAGCTTCCAGGGAGGGATCACTGAAGCTTTCTTT.

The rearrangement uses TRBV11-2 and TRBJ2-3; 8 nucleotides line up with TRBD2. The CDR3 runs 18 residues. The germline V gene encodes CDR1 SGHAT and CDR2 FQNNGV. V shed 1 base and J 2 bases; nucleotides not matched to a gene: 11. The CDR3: CASSLAERGTPFTDTQYF. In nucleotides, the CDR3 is TGTGCCAGCAGCTTAGCTGAGCGGGGGACCCCTTTCACAGATACGCAGTATTTT. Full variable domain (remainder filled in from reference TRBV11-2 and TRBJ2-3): EAGVAQSPRYKIIEKRQSVAFWCNPISGHATLYWYQQILGQGPKLLIQFQNNGVVDDSQLPKDRFSAERLKGVDSTLKIQPAKLEDSAVYLCASSLAERGTPFTDTQYFGPGTRLTVL.

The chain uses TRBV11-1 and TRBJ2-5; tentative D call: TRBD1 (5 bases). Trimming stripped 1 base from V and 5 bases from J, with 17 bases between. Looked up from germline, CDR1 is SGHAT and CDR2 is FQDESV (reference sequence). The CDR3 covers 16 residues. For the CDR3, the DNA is TGTGCCAGCAGCTTAGTCGCGCAGGGCGGTCGCGAGACCCAGTACTTC. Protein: CASSLVAQGGRETQYF.

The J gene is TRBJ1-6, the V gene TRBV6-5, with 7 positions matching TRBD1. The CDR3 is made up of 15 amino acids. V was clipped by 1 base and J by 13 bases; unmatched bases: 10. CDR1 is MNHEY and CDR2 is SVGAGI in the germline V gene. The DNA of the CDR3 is TGTGCCAGCAGTTACTTGCCCCGGGACAGCGGGCCCCTCCACTTT. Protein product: CASSYLPRDSGPLHF.

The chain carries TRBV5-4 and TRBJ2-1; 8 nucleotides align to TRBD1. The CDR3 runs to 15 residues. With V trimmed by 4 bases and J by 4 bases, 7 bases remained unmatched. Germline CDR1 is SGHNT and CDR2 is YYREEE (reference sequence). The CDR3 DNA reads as TGTGCCAGCAGCCCCTGGACAGGGAGTTACAATGAGCAGTTCTTC. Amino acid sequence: CASSPWTGSYNEQFF.

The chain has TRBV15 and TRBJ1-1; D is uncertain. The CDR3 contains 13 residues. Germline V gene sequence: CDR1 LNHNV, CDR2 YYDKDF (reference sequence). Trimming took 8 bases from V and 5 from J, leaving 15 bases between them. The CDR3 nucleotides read TGTGCCACCGCCGGGGATTCAAGGACTGAAGCTTTCTTT. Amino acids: CATAGDSRTEAFF. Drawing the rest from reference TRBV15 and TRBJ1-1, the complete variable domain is DAMVIQNPRYQVTQFGKPVTLSCSQTLNHNVMYWYQQKSSQAPKLLFHYYDKDFNNEADTPDNFQSRRPNTSFCFLDIRSPGLGDTAMYLCATAGDSRTEAFFGQGTRLTVV.

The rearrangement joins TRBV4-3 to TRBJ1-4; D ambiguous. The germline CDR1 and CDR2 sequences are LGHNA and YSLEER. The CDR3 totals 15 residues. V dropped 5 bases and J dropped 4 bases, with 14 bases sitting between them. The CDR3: CASSDRVFLNEKLFF. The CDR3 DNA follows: TGCGCCAGCAGCGACCGGGTCTTCCTTAATGAAAAACTGTTTTTT.

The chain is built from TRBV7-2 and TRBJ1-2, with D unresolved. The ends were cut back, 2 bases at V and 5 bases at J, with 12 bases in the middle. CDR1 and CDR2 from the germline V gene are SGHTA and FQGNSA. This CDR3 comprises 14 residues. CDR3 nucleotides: TGTGCCAGCAGCTTAACCCAAGGAGAATATGGCTACACCTTC. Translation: CASSLTQGEYGYTF.

The CDR3 reads CASSPGTSGSHEQFF. In DNA form, the CDR3 reads TGTGCCAGCAGCCCCGGGACTAGCGGGAGTCATGAGCAGTTCTTC. The chain recombines TRBV5-8 with TRBJ2-1; 14 positions agree with TRBD2. Germline loops: CDR1 SGHTS, CDR2 YDEGEE. V lost 4 bases to trimming and J lost 8 bases; unmatched junction nucleotides: 5. This CDR3 has 15 amino acids.

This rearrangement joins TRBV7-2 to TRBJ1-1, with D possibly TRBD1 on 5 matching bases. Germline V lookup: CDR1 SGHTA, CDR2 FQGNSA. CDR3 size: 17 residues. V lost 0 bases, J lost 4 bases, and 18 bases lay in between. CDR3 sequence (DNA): TGTGCCAGCAGCTTAGCGCAGACTCCCCTCGGGGGCACTGAAGCTTTCTTT. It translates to CASSLAQTPLGGTEAFF. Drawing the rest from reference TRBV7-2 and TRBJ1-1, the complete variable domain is GAGVSQSPSNKVTEKGKDVELRCDPISGHTALYWYRQSLGQGLEFLIYFQGNSAPDKSGLPSDRFSAERTGGSVSTLTIQRTQQEDSAVYLCASSLAQTPLGGTEAFFGQGTRLTVV.

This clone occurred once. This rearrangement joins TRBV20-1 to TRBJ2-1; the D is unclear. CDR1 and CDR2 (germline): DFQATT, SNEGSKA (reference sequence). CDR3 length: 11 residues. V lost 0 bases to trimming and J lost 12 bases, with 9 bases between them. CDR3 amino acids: CSARDKAVQFF. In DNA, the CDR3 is TGCAGTGCTAGAGATAAGGCGGTGCAGTTCTTC.

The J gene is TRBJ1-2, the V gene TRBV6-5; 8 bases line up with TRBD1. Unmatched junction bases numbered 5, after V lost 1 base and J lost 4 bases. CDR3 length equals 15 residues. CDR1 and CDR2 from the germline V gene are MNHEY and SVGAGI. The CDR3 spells CASSYYDRGAYGYTF. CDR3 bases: TGTGCCAGCAGTTACTATGACAGGGGCGCCTATGGCTACACCTTC.

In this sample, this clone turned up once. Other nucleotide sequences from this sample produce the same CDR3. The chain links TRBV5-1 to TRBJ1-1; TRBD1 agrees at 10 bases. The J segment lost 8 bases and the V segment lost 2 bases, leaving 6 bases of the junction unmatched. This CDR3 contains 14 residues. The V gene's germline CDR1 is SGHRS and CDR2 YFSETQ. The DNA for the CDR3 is TGCGCCAGCAGCTTACCGGGACAGGGGTCGGAAGCTTTCTTT. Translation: CASSLPGQGSEAFF.